This TCR beta chain is drawn from a study of T cells in Graves' hyperthyroidism and ophthalmopathy. The wider study: Upon initial diagnosis and before any treatment, peripheral blood was collected.

Broader study findings: Using 13 V-J features, a model discriminated ophthalmopathy from stable hyperthyroidism. Ophthalmopathy, which appeared later, was predicted by the model a median around 6 months before onset.

As regards this clonotype: Its matching antigen is unknown.

This CDR3 is built from 16 residues. Germline V gene data show CDR1 as SGDLS and CDR2 as YYNGEE. Unmatched junction bases numbered 5, after V lost 0 bases and J lost 3 bases. RNA transcripts yielded amplified TCR beta CDR3 regions. TCR CDR3 underwent first-round RT-PCR with the HTBI primer set. In TCRdb, the multiplex PCR reads were re-called with MiXCR into one record per CDR3 protein. Of approximately 610,000 distinct CDR3 sequences listed, 16% were seen once; the top ten hold about 18%. Sequencing was performed on blood. This receptor was obtained from a woman aged 18-30 years with Graves' hyperthyroidism. The chain joins TRBV9 to TRBJ2-7, with TRBD2 matching 11 bases. The CDR3 DNA reads as TGTGCCAGCAGCGTAGGATCTAGCGGGGGGTTCTACGAGCAGTACTTC. Translated: CASSVGSSGGFYEQYF.